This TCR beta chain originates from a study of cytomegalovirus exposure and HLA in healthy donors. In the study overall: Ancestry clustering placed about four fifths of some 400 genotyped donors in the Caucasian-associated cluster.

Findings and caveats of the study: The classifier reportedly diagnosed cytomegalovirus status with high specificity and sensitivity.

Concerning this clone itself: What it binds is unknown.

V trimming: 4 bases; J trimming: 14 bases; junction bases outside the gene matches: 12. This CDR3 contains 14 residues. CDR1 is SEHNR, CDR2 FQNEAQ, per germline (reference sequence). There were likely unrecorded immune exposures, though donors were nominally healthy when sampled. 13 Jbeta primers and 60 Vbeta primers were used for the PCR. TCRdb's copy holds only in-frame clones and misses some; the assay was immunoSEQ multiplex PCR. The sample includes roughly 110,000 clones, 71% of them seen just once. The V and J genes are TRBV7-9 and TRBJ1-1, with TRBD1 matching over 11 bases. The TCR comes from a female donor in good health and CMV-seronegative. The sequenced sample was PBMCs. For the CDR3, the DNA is TGTGCCAGCAGCTCGGCCCCGGGACAGGGGGTGCTGTTCTTT. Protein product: CASSSAPGQGVLFF.